The 30 T cell receptor beta chains listed next were all sequenced from one sample in a study of CD8 T cells in ankylosing spondylitis. TCRdb re-derived calls from the 5' RACE reads in MiXCR, one entry per CDR3 protein. The table includes under 10,000 distinct CDR3 sequences, 6% detected once. Sequenced sample: blood, either unsorted or a sorted T cell fraction (not recorded which). These receptor sequences come from a female donor with ankylosing spondylitis or in good health (not recorded which).

This clonotype has ten or more counts. The chain combines TRBV9 with TRBJ1-2; D call uncertain. This CDR3 has 14 residues. The V end lost 0 bases, the J end lost 2 bases, and 8 bases lay between the germline ends. Per germline, CDR1 SGDLS and CDR2 YYNGEE. CDR3 sequence: CASSVEEANYGYTF. Here the CDR3 DNA reads TGTGCCAGCAGCGTAGAGGAGGCGAACTATGGCTACACCTTC.

This clonotype was observed at least ten times. The chain combines TRBV9 with TRBJ2-1; D call uncertain. Between the trimmed V and J ends, which lost 3 bases and 2 bases, there was a span of 15 bases. Germline V CDR1 and CDR2: SGDLS, YYNGEE. The CDR3 loop spans 16 amino acids. CDR3 sequence reads: CASSAEASSAYNEQFF. CDR3 sequence (DNA): TGTGCCAGCAGCGCCGAAGCTAGTTCGGCCTACAATGAGCAGTTCTTC.

This clonotype came up many times. The chain is built from TRBV9 and TRBJ2-7; D is possibly TRBD2 (6 bases). The CDR3 runs to 16 residues. Trimming left V 3 bases short and J 0 bases short, with 16 bases between. CDR1 is SGDLS, CDR2 YYNGEE, per germline. The CDR3 reads CASSGLPSASSYEQYF. The CDR3 bases are TGTGCCAGCAGCGGGCTTCCTAGCGCGTCCTCCTACGAGCAGTACTTC.

In this sample, this clonotype turned up many times. The J gene is TRBJ1-2, the V gene TRBV9; TRBD1 is a possible D gene (5 bases). The CDR3 has 12 amino acids. The V gene's germline CDR1 is SGDLS and CDR2 YYNGEE. The V end lost 5 bases, the J end lost 7 bases, and 12 bases lay between the germline ends. CDR3 in amino acids: CASSPSGGGYTF. The CDR3 coding sequence is TGTGCCAGCAGTCCATCCGGGGGTGGCTACACCTTC.

Many counts were recorded for this clonotype. The chain has TRBV9 and TRBJ2-7; D call uncertain. V was shortened by 1 base and J by 10 bases, with 12 bases between the two germline ends. In germline, CDR1 is SGDLS, CDR2 YYNGEE. This CDR3 region has 12 residues. In DNA form, the CDR3 reads TGTGCCAGCAGCGTACCCGACGGTCTCCAGTACTTC. Amino acid sequence: CASSVPDGLQYF.

The table lists this clonotype with many counts. This chain uses TRBV9 with TRBJ2-3; 11 bases are a match to TRBD2. V trimming: 4 bases; J trimming: 1 base; junction bases outside the gene matches: 2. Per germline, CDR1 SGDLS and CDR2 YYNGEE. The CDR3 consists of 15 residues. The CDR3 reads CASSKTSGGTDTQYF. In DNA, the CDR3 is TGTGCCAGCAGCAAGACTAGCGGGGGCACAGATACGCAGTATTTT.

This clonotype occurred many times. This sequence joins TRBV9 and TRBJ2-7; 11 bases match TRBD2. The CDR3 consists of 16 residues. Germline assignment: CDR1 SGDLS and CDR2 YYNGEE. V shed 0 bases and J 4 bases; nucleotides not matched to a gene: 6. CDR3 sequence reads: CASSVVETSGRYEQYF. The CDR3 DNA is TGTGCCAGCAGCGTAGTTGAAACTAGCGGGAGATACGAGCAGTACTTC.

This clonotype was seen many times. The chain is built from TRBV10-3 and TRBJ2-3, with D perhaps TRBD2 (6 bases). Germline loops: CDR1 ENHRY, CDR2 SYGVKD. There are 19 residues in the CDR3. Between the trimmed V and J ends, which lost 3 bases and 2 bases, there was a span of 24 bases. CDR3 sequence: CAISEPPPEVSGPTDTQYF. The CDR3 nucleotides read TGTGCCATCAGTGAACCCCCCCCGGAGGTTAGCGGCCCCACAGATACGCAGTATTTT.

The chain joins TRBV9 to TRBJ2-7; 9 nucleotides match TRBD2. Trimming at V came to 0 bases and at J to 7 bases, leaving 11 bases not matched to a gene. This CDR3 region has 16 residues. The germline gives CDR1 SGDLS, CDR2 YYNGEE. The CDR3 coding sequence is TGTGCCAGCAGCGTAGAGGGAGCGGGAGGCCTCGAAGAGCAGTACTTC. Translating it yields CASSVEGAGGLEEQYF.

This clonotype was seen ten or more times. V usage is TRBV9 and J usage is TRBJ2-3, with 8 positions matching TRBD2. This CDR3 is built from 15 residues. Germline V gene data show CDR1 as SGDLS and CDR2 as YYNGEE. The trim removed 4 bases at V and 6 bases at J, leaving 10 bases unmatched. CDR3 sequence: CASSPGGRGGDTQYF. The CDR3 coding sequence is TGTGCCAGCAGCCCAGGCGGACGGGGGGGGGATACGCAGTATTTT.

This clonotype was seen repeatedly, ten times or more. The chain links TRBV9 to TRBJ2-7; 13 bases map to TRBD2. This CDR3 region has 16 residues. Germline CDR1 and CDR2: SGDLS and YYNGEE. V lost 3 bases and J lost 0; bases outside the gene matches: 3. The CDR3 sequence: CASSAGTSGNSYEQYF. The CDR3 nucleotides are TGTGCCAGCAGCGCCGGGACTAGCGGGAACTCCTACGAGCAGTACTTC.

This rearrangement joins TRBV9 to TRBJ2-2; D is ambiguous. The CDR3 sequence is 14 residues long. Trimming removed 3 bases from V and 6 bases from J, with 12 bases in between. The germline gives CDR1 SGDLS, CDR2 YYNGEE. CDR3 nucleotide sequence: TGTGCCAGCAGCGCAGACCAGCAGGCCGGGGAGCTGTTTTTT. It codes for CASSADQQAGELFF.

This clonotype is judged medium-sized (0.01 to 0.1%). The chain combines TRBV9 with TRBJ1-5; possible D gene TRBD1, 5 bases. Germline V CDR1 and CDR2: SGDLS, YYNGEE. The CDR3 spans 14 residues. V was shortened by 3 bases and J by 4 bases, with 11 bases between the two germline ends. Written as DNA, the CDR3 is TGTGCCAGCAGCGAGGGACTTGGGAATCAGCCCCAGCATTTT. Protein: CASSEGLGNQPQHF. Looking up the rest from reference TRBV9 and TRBJ1-5 gives the full variable domain: DSGVTQTPKHLITATGQRVTLRCSPRSGDLSVYWYQQSLDQGLQFLIQYYNGEERAKGNILERFSAQQFPDLHSELNLSSLELGDSALYFCASSEGLGNQPQHFGDGTRLSIL.

This clonotype showed up just a few times. This chain connects TRBV9 to TRBJ2-1; D is perhaps TRBD1 or TRBD2 (5 bases each). This CDR3 is 15 amino acids long. V gave up 2 bases and J gave up 3 bases, with 12 bases separating them. The germline CDR1 and CDR2 sequences are SGDLS and YYNGEE. This chain's CDR3 is CASSVRGASYNEQFF. The CDR3 DNA reads as TGTGCCAGCAGCGTTCGAGGGGCTAGCTACAATGAGCAGTTCTTC.

This clonotype was counted only a few times. The chain uses TRBV9 and TRBJ2-4; 10 nucleotides agree with TRBD2. V gave up 4 bases and J gave up 7 bases; unmatched junction bases: 11. Germline V lookup: CDR1 SGDLS, CDR2 YYNGEE. CDR3 size: 16 residues. The CDR3 nucleotides read TGTGCCAGCAGCCCCACAGCGGGGGGGGGGATTAACATTCAGTACTTC. Translated, it gives CASSPTAGGGINIQYF. The entire variable domain, with the rest obtained from reference TRBV9 and TRBJ2-4, is as follows: DSGVTQTPKHLITATGQRVTLRCSPRSGDLSVYWYQQSLDQGLQFLIQYYNGEERAKGNILERFSAQQFPDLHSELNLSSLELGDSALYFCASSPTAGGGINIQYFGAGTRLSVL.

By sample fraction, this clonotype is medium-sized. The rearrangement uses TRBV9 and TRBJ2-7; D call uncertain. The CDR3 loop spans 13 amino acids. V was shortened by 4 bases and J by 0 bases, with 8 bases between the two germline ends. Germline V gives CDR1 SGDLS, CDR2 YYNGEE. The CDR3 nucleotides read TGTGCCAGCAGCCCAGGCTTCTCCTACGAGCAGTACTTC. Translation: CASSPGFSYEQYF.

This chain joins TRBV9 and TRBJ2-2, with 7 bases that match TRBD2. The CDR3 loop spans 16 amino acids. The germline gives CDR1 SGDLS, CDR2 YYNGEE. With V trimmed by 0 bases and J by 0 bases, 2 bases remained unmatched. The CDR3 DNA follows: TGTGCCAGCAGCGTAGGACGGGGGGCGAACACCGGGGAGCTGTTTTTT. Amino acids: CASSVGRGANTGELFF.

This clonotype has a count of ten or more. The V call is TRBV9, the J call TRBJ2-1; weak D call: TRBD2 (6 bases). Trimming pared 2 bases from V and 0 bases from J, leaving 9 bases between. The CDR3 is made up of 15 amino acids. Per germline, CDR1 SGDLS and CDR2 YYNGEE. The CDR3 DNA follows: TGTGCCAGCAGCGTCGGGGGTATCTCCTACAATGAGCAGTTCTTC. This codes for CASSVGGISYNEQFF.

The chain recombines TRBV9 with TRBJ2-3, with no clear D. CDR1 and CDR2 from the germline V gene are SGDLS and YYNGEE. Trimming took off 0 bases at V and 2 bases at J, with 13 bases between the two ends. This CDR3 is built from 16 residues. The CDR3 bases are TGTGCCAGCAGCGTAGGGTTCAGTCTAACCACAGATACGCAGTATTTT. This encodes CASSVGFSLTTDTQYF.

This clonotype was picked up many times. The CDR3 DNA is TGTGCCAGCAGCGTAGCGGCGGGGGCTTGGCAAGGCCACCAAGAGACCCAGTACTTC. It specifies CASSVAAGAWQGHQETQYF. V is TRBV9 and J is TRBJ2-5, with D possibly matching TRBD2 (7 bases). Germline assignment: CDR1 SGDLS and CDR2 YYNGEE. CDR3 length: 19 residues. Trimming pared 0 bases from V and 0 bases from J, leaving 21 bases between.

This clonotype was detected many times. The chain is built from TRBV9 and TRBJ1-2; 8 bases are a match to TRBD1. The CDR3 runs 13 residues. Germline V lookup: CDR1 SGDLS, CDR2 YYNGEE. V dropped 4 bases and J dropped 8; count of bases not matched to a gene: 7. CDR3 in DNA: TGTGCCAGCAGCCACGGGACAGGCTTGGGCTACACCTTC. Residues: CASSHGTGLGYTF.

This clonotype occurred many times. The V call is TRBV9, the J call TRBJ2-5; D gene uncertain. Trimming took off 5 bases at V and 3 bases at J, with 8 bases between the two ends. The CDR3 consists of 12 residues. In germline, CDR1 is SGDLS, CDR2 YYNGEE. The CDR3 DNA reads TGTGCCAGCAGAGATGATAAAGAGACCCAGTACTTC. Residues: CASRDDKETQYF.

Many counts were recorded for this clonotype. The chain uses TRBV9 and TRBJ2-5; TRBD1 matches 8 bases. The CDR3 length is 15 residues. The germline V gene has CDR1 SGDLS and CDR2 YYNGEE. With V trimmed by 2 bases and J by 1 base, 4 bases remained unmatched. The CDR3 DNA is TGTGCCAGCAGCGTCACAGGGGGACCCCAAGAGACCCAGTACTTC. Translated: CASSVTGGPQETQYF.

This clonotype showed up many times. The V call is TRBV9, the J call TRBJ2-2, with 8 bases aligning to TRBD1. The germline V gene encodes CDR1 SGDLS and CDR2 YYNGEE. This CDR3 contains 13 residues. V lost 5 bases and J lost 7; bases outside the gene matches: 4. The CDR3 DNA is TGTGCCAGCAGGGGACAGGTTCGCGGGGAGCTGTTTTTT. Translating gives CASRGQVRGELFF.

This clonotype was seen ten or more times. The chain couples TRBV9 to TRBJ1-5; unclear D gene. CDR1 is SGDLS, CDR2 YYNGEE, per germline. The CDR3 contains 13 residues. Trimming stripped 3 bases from V and 5 bases from J, with 9 bases between. In DNA, the CDR3 is TGTGCCAGCAGCGCCACAGAGTATCAGCCCCAGCATTTT. Translated, it gives CASSATEYQPQHF.

This clonotype showed up many times. This chain links TRBV9 with TRBJ2-3, with TRBD1 matching 10 bases. This CDR3 contains 17 residues. Looked up from germline, CDR1 is SGDLS and CDR2 is YYNGEE. Trimming took 3 bases from V and 2 from J; bases not matched to a gene: 9. CDR3 sequence reads: CASSAVEGTGVTDTQYF. CDR3 nucleotide sequence: TGTGCCAGCAGCGCCGTAGAAGGGACAGGGGTCACAGATACGCAGTATTTT.

In this sample, this clonotype turned up many times. The chain joins TRBV9 to TRBJ2-5, with TRBD2 matching 8 bases. CDR1 is SGDLS and CDR2 is YYNGEE in the germline V gene. Trimming cost V 4 bases and J 3 bases; bases outside gene matches: 5. The CDR3 sequence is 14 residues long. CDR3 sequence reads: CASSYRAGEETQYF. In DNA, the CDR3 is TGTGCCAGCAGCTATAGAGCGGGGGAAGAGACCCAGTACTTC.

This clonotype was seen at least ten times. The gene calls are TRBV9 and TRBJ2-3; 10 positions agree with TRBD2. This CDR3 has 17 residues. Germline loops: CDR1 SGDLS, CDR2 YYNGEE. V trimming: 3 bases; J trimming: 0 bases; junction bases outside the gene matches: 7. CDR3 amino acids: CASSDLLAGSSTDTQYF. In nucleotides, the CDR3 is TGTGCCAGCAGCGACCTACTAGCGGGATCTAGCACAGATACGCAGTATTTT.

This clonotype was picked up a small number of times. The V call is TRBV9, the J call TRBJ2-3; no firm D call. The length of the CDR3 is 15 residues. Germline V gene data show CDR1 as SGDLS and CDR2 as YYNGEE. The V gene lost 0 bases and the J gene lost 1 base, with 9 bases spanning the gap. Here the CDR3 DNA reads TGTGCCAGCAGCGTAGCTCCGGCAGGCACAGATACGCAGTATTTT. It codes for CASSVAPAGTDTQYF.

This clonotype was detected ten times or more. CDR3: CASSVVTGREQYF. In DNA, the CDR3 is TGTGCCAGCAGCGTAGTTACCGGGCGCGAGCAGTACTTC. The J gene is TRBJ2-7, the V gene TRBV9; no definite D call. Per germline, CDR1 SGDLS and CDR2 YYNGEE. V was pared by 0 bases and J by 6 bases, with 10 bases between. This CDR3 spans 13 amino acids.